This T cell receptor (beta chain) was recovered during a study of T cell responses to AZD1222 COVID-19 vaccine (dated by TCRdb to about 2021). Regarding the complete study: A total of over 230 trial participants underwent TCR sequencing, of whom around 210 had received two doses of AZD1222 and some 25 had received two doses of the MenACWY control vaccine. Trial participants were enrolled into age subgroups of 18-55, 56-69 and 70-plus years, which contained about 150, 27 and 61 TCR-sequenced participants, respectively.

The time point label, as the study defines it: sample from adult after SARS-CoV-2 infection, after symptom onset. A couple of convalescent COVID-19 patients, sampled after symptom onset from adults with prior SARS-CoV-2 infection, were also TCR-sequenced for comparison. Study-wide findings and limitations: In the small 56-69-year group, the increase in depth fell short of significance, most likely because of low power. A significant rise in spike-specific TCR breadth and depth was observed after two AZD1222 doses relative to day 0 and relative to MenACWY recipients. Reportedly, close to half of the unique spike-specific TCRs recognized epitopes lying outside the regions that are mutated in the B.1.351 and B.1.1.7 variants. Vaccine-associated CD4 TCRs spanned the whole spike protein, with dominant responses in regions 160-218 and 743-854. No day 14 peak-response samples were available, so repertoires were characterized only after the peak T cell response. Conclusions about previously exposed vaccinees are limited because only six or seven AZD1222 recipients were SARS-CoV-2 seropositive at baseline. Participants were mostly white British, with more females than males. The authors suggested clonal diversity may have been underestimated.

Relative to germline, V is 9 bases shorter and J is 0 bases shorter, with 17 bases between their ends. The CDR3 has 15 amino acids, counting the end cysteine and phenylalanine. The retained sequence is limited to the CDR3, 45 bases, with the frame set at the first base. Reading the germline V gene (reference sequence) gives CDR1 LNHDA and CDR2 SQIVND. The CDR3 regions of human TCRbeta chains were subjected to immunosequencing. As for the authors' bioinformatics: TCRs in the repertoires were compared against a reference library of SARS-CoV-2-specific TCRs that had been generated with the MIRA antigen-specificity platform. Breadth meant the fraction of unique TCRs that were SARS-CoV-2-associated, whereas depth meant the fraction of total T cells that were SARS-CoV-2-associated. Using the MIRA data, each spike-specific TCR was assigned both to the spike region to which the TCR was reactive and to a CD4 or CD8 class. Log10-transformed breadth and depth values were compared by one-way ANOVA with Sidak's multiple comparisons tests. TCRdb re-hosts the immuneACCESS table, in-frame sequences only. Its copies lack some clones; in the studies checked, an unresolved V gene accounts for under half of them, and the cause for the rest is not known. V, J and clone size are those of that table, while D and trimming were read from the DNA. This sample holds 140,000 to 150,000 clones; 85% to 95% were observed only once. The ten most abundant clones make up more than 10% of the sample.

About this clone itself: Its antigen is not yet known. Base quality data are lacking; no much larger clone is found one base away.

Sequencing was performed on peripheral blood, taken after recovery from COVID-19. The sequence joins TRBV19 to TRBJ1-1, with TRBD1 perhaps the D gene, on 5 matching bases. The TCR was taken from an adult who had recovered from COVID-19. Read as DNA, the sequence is TGTGCCAGCGCCGAGTTCGACAGACTGAACACTGAAGCTTTCTTT. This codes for CASAEFDRLNTEAFF.